These 9 T cell receptor beta chains were all obtained from the same sample, sequenced in a study of low-dose radiotherapy and immunotherapy resistance in tumors. Time point in this sample: after trial treatment. Treatment here: LDRT plus nivolumab, ipilimumab, low-dose cyclophosphamide and aspirin (RACIN trial). cDNA synthesis used a TRAV/TRBV-specific primer set for both chains. Both a constant-region primer and a V-primer adapter served to amplify TCRs across 20 to 25 PCR cycles. MiXCR, applied by TCRdb to the reads, yields one record per CDR3 protein. The sample lists about 30,000 distinct CDR3 sequences; under 55% were seen once. This specimen consisted of PBMCs, obtained after low-dose radiotherapy plus immunotherapy. The receptors were gathered from a male donor with gallbladder cancer.

This clonotype is termed medium-sized. V gene TRBV6-5 combines with J gene TRBJ2-1, with D hard to call. The CDR3 contains 15 residues. V was trimmed by 7 bases and J by 0 bases, leaving 13 bases between them. Looked up from germline, CDR1 is MNHEY and CDR2 is SVGAGI. The DNA of the CDR3 is TGTGCCAGCACCCCCCGCCGAAGCTCCTACAATGAGCAGTTCTTC. The encoded protein is CASTPRRSSYNEQFF.

The gene calls are TRBV11-2 and TRBJ2-2; 9 bases line up with TRBD2. CDR1 and CDR2 (germline): SGHAT, FQNNGV. The CDR3 contains 18 residues. Trimming took 5 bases from V and 1 from J; bases not matched to a gene: 11. The CDR3 nucleotides are TGTGCCAGCAGCCGGCGGGTTAGCGGGGGTTTGAACACCGGGGAGCTGTTTTTT. Translation gives CASSRRVSGGLNTGELFF. The full variable domain, its missing parts supplied by reference TRBV11-2 and TRBJ2-2, is EAGVAQSPRYKIIEKRQSVAFWCNPISGHATLYWYQQILGQGPKLLIQFQNNGVVDDSQLPKDRFSAERLKGVDSTLKIQPAKLEDSAVYLCASSRRVSGGLNTGELFFGEGSRLTVL.

The J gene is TRBJ2-7, the V gene TRBV18, with 8 bases lining up with TRBD1. V trimming: 6 bases; J trimming: 6 bases; junction bases outside the gene matches: 4. The CDR3 is 12 residues long. CDR1 is KGHSH and CDR2 is LQKENI in the germline V gene. CDR3 amino acids: CASSPDRAEQYF. The CDR3, as DNA: TGTGCCAGCTCGCCGGACAGGGCCGAGCAGTACTTC. The full variable domain, in which reference TRBV18 and TRBJ2-7 provide the parts outside the CDR3, is NAGVMQNPRHLVRRRGQEARLRCSPMKGHSHVYWYRQLPEEGLKFMVYLQKENIIDESGMPKERFSAEFPKEGPSILRIQQVVRGDSAAYFCASSPDRAEQYFGPGTRLTVT.

CDR3 nucleotide sequence: TGTGCCAGCAGCTTAGGTTGGCTCAATGAGCAGTTCTTC. It codes for CASSLGWLNEQFF. The chain couples TRBV11-2 to TRBJ2-1; D is uncertain. Trimming left V 1 base short and J 6 bases short, with 7 bases between. The germline CDR1 and CDR2 sequences are SGHAT and FQNNGV. The CDR3 extends over 13 amino acids.

This clonotype was seen repeatedly, ten times or more. This rearrangement joins TRBV12-3 or TRBV12-4 to TRBJ2-7; TRBD1 aligns across 11 bases. This CDR3 is 16 amino acids long. J was trimmed by 2 bases and V by 5 bases; bases with no gene match: 8. CDR3 DNA sequence: TGTGCCAGCAGTCCGGAACGGGACAGGGGGGCCTACGAGCAGTACTTC. This sequence encodes CASSPERDRGAYEQYF.

This clonotype occurred many times. The genes are TRBV5-1 and TRBJ2-1, with 12 positions matching TRBD2. J gave up 9 bases and V 0 bases, and 16 bases lay outside the gene matches. CDR1 SGHRS and CDR2 YFSETQ come from the germline V gene. CDR3 length: 19 amino acids. The CDR3 DNA follows: TGCGCCAGCAGCTTGGATCGCACCCGGGGAACTAGCGGGAGGCGTGAGCAGTTCTTC. The encoded protein is CASSLDRTRGTSGRREQFF.

Worth noting for this clonotype: A read error likely explains this, since a far larger clone differs by one base. The chain employs TRBV2 and TRBJ2-6, with unresolved D. The CDR3 extends over 17 amino acids. Germline CDR1 reads SNHLY; CDR2 reads FYNNEI. CDR3 sequence (DNA): TGTGCCAGCAGCTTAGCTGGACGGCACTCTAGGGCCAACGTCCTGACTTTC. Translated: CASSLAGRHSRANVLTF.

Notes on this clonotype: A far larger clone is one base from this, pointing to a likely read error. This chain connects TRBV28 to TRBJ2-7, with 9 bases lining up with TRBD1. This CDR3 is 14 amino acids long. Per the germline V gene, CDR1 is MDHEN and CDR2 is SYDVKM. CDR3: CASSSITGGAEQCF. The DNA of the CDR3 is TGCGCCAGCAGCTCTATAACAGGGGGCGCCGAGCAGTGCTTC.

The chain employs TRBV12-3 or TRBV12-4 and TRBJ2-3; TRBD2 matches 9 bases. J gave up 6 bases and V 0 bases, and 7 bases lay outside the gene matches. The CDR3 sequence is 16 residues long. In DNA form, the CDR3 reads TGTGCCAGCAGTTTAGCGCGCGGGAGGGCCGGGGATACGCAGTATTTT. Translated: CASSLARGRAGDTQYF.